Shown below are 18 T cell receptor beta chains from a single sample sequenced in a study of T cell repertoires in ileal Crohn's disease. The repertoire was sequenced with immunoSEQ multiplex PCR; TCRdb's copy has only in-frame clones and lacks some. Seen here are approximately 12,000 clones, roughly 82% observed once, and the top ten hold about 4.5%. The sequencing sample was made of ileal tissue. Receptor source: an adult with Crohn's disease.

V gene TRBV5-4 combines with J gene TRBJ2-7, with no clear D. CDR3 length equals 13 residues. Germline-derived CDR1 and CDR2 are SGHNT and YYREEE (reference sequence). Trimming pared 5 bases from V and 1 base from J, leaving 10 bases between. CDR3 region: CASSRGLSYEQYF. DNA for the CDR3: TGTGCCAGCAGTCGCGGTCTGTCCTACGAGCAGTACTTC.

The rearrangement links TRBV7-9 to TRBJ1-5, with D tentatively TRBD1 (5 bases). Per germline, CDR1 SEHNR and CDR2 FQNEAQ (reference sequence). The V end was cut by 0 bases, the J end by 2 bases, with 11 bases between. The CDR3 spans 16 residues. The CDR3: CASSLARGAGNQPQHF. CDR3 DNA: TGTGCCAGCAGCTTAGCGCGTGGGGCGGGCAATCAGCCCCAGCATTTT.

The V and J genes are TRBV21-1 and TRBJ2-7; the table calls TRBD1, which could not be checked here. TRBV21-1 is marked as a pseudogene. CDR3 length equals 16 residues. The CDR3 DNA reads TGTGCCAGCAGCAAATGGGGGAAGGACAGGGCCCGCGAGCAGTACTTC. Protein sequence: CASSKWGKDRAREQYF.

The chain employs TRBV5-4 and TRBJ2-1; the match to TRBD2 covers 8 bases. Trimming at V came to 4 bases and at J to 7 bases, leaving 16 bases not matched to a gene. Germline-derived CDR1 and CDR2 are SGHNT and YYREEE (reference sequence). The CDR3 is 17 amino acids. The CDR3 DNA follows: TGTGCCAGCAGCGCCTCCGTTGGGCGGGGGGCGCGGAATGAGCAGTTCTTC. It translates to CASSASVGRGARNEQFF.

CDR3 amino acids: CASSWRQPNTEAFF. The CDR3 DNA reads TGTGCCAGCAGCTGGCGACAGCCAAACACTGAAGCTTTCTTT. The V and J genes are TRBV5-6 and TRBJ1-1; tentatively, D is TRBD1 (5 bases). Germline V gene lookup returns CDR1 SGHDT and CDR2 YYEEEE. Trimming took off 3 bases at V and 2 bases at J, with 11 bases between the two ends. The CDR3 runs 14 residues.

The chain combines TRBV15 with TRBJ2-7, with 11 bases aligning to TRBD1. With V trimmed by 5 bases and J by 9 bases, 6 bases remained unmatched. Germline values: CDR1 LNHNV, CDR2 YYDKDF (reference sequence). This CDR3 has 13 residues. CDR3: CATSPDRGRGQYF. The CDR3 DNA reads TGTGCCACCAGCCCGGACAGGGGGCGGGGGCAGTACTTC.

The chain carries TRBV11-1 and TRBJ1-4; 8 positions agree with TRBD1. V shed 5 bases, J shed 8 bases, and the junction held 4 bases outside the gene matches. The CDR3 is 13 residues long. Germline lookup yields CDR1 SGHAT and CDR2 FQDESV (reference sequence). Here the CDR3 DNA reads TGTGCCAGCAGCCCGGGACAGGTAGAAAAACTGTTTTTT. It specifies CASSPGQVEKLFF.

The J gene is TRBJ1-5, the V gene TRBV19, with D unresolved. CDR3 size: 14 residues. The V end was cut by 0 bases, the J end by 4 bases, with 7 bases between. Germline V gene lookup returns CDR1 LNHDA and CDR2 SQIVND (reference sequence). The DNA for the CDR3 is TGTGCCAGTAGTATAGACAGAAAGAATCAGCCCCAGCATTTT. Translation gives CASSIDRKNQPQHF.

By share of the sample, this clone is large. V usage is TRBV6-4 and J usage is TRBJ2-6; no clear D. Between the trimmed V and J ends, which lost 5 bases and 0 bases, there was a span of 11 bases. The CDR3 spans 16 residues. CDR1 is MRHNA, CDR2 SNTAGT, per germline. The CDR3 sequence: CASSPIFNSGANVLTF. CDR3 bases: TGTGCCAGCAGTCCTATCTTCAACTCTGGGGCCAACGTCCTGACTTTC.

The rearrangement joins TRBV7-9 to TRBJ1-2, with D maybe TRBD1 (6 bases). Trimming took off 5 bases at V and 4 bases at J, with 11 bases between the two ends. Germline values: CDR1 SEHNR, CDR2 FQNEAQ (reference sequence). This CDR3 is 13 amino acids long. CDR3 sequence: CASSPTGLYGYTF. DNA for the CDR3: TGTGCCAGCAGCCCGACAGGCCTCTATGGCTACACCTTC.

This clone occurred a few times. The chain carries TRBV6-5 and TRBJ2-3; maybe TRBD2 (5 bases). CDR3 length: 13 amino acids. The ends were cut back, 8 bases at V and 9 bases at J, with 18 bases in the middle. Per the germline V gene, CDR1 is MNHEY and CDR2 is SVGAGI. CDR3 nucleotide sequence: TGTGCCAGCCAAACTGGCGGGTGGGGAACGCAGTATTTT. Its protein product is CASQTGGWGTQYF.

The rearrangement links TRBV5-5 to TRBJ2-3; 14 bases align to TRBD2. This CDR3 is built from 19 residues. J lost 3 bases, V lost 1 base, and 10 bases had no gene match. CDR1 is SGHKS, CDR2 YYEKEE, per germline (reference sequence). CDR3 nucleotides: TGTGCCAGCAGCTTGAAAGTAACGGGACTAGCGGGGGTTACAGATACGCAGTATTTT. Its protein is CASSLKVTGLAGVTDTQYF.

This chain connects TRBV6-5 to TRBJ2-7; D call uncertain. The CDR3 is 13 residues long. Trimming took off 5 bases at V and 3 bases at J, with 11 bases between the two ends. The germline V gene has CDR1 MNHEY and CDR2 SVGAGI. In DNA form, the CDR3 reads TGTGCCAGCAGTCCCAACAGCTGCTACGAGCAGTACTTC. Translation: CASSPNSCYEQYF.

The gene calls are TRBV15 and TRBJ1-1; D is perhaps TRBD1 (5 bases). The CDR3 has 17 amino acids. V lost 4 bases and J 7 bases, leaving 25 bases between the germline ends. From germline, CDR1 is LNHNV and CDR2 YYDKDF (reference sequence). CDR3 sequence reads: CATSTRTIWTAGGEAFF. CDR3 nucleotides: TGTGCCACCAGCACCCGAACGATTTGGACGGCCGGGGGTGAAGCTTTCTTT.

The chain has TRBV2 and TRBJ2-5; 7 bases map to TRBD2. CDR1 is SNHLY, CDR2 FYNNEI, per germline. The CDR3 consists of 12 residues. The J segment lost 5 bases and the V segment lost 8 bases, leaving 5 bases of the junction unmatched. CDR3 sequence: CASGREGETQYF. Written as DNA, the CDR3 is TGTGCCAGCGGGAGGGAGGGCGAGACCCAGTACTTC. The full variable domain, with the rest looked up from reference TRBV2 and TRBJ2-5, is EPEVTQTPSHQVTQMGQEVILRCVPISNHLYFYWYRQILGQKVEFLVSFYNNEISEKSEIFDDQFSVERPDGSNFTLKIRSTKLEDSAMYFCASGREGETQYFGPGTRLLVL.

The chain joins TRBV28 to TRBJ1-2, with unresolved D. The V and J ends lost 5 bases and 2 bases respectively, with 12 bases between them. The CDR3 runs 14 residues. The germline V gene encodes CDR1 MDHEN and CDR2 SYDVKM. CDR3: CASSRAGVNYGYTF. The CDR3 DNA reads TGTGCCAGCAGTCGGGCGGGAGTAAACTATGGCTACACCTTC.

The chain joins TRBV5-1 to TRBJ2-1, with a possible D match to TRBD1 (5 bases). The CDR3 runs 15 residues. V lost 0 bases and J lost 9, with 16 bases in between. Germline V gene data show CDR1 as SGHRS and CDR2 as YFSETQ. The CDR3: CASSLAGSGLGEQFF. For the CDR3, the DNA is TGCGCCAGCAGCTTGGCTGGGTCAGGGCTTGGTGAGCAGTTCTTC.

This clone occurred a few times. The CDR3 DNA reads TGTGCCAGCAGCCACAGGGGGGTAGAGACCCAGTACTTC. The encoded protein is CASSHRGVETQYF. This rearrangement joins TRBV7-9 to TRBJ2-5, with 8 bases aligning to TRBD1. The length of the CDR3 is 13 residues. V was pared by 5 bases and J by 4 bases, with 3 bases of the junction left unmatched. Per germline, CDR1 SEHNR and CDR2 FQNEAQ (reference sequence).